A single sample is the source of the 17 T cell receptor beta chains below, sequenced in a study of blood T cell repertoires in COVID-19. Assay: immunoSEQ multiplex PCR; the TCRdb copy retains only in-frame clones and omits some. The sample consists of some 150,000 clones, around 80% of them appearing once. Sequenced: peripheral blood. Receptors were obtained from a man between 60 and 75 years old with active or convalescent COVID-19.

The chain carries TRBV28 and TRBJ1-1, with D maybe TRBD1 (6 bases). Germline V lookup: CDR1 MDHEN, CDR2 SYDVKM. The CDR3 totals 13 residues. Trimming left V 5 bases short and J 3 bases short, with 10 bases between. The CDR3 DNA reads as TGTGCCAGCAGTCTCCACAGGGACACTGAAGCTTTCTTT. It encodes CASSLHRDTEAFF.

The rearrangement links TRBV3-1 (or the pseudogene TRBV3-2) to TRBJ2-3; 7 positions agree with TRBD2. The CDR3 spans 14 residues. V was pared by 3 bases and J by 5 bases, with 5 bases of the junction left unmatched. Germline lookup yields CDR1 LGHDT and CDR2 YNNKEL (reference sequence). Here the CDR3 DNA reads TGTGCCAGCAGCCATCTTTCGGGAGGAGATACGCAGTATTTT. Protein product: CASSHLSGGDTQYF.

This clone was picked up a small number of times. The chain links TRBV24-1 to TRBJ2-7, with 7 bases aligning to TRBD1. Losses at the gene ends were 3 bases for V and 2 bases for J; bases not matched to a gene: 6. This CDR3 has 15 amino acids. Germline V CDR1 and CDR2: KGHDR, SFDVKD. The CDR3 region has the DNA TGTGCCACCAGTGATCAGGGACAGAGACCCTACGAGCAGTACTTC. Amino acids: CATSDQGQRPYEQYF.

The CDR3: CASSQTRGGELFF. The CDR3 region has the DNA TGTGCCAGTAGCCAAACCCGGGGCGGGGAGCTGTTTTTT. The chain recombines TRBV19 with TRBJ2-2, with D maybe TRBD2 (5 bases). V was trimmed by 6 bases and J by 7 bases, leaving 12 bases between them. This CDR3 has 13 amino acids. Germline CDR1 is LNHDA and CDR2 is SQIVND (reference sequence).

This clone was picked up a small number of times. The chain is built from TRBV18 and TRBJ1-2, with D uncertain. Looked up from germline, CDR1 is KGHSH and CDR2 is LQKENI. Deletions cut 6 bases from V and 5 bases from J, with 25 bases between. This CDR3 comprises 17 residues. CDR3 in amino acids: CASSPSPGFGGSYGYTF. For the CDR3, the DNA is TGTGCCAGCTCGCCAAGTCCTGGATTCGGCGGCTCGTATGGCTACACCTTC.

This clone was seen more than once but under ten times. CDR3 in DNA: TGTGCCAGCGTAGCGGGAGGAGGCACCGGGGAGCTGTTTTTT. Protein sequence: CASVAGGGTGELFF. V gene TRBV5-4 combines with J gene TRBJ2-2; 10 bases are shared with TRBD2. The V segment lost 7 bases and the J segment 4 bases; nucleotides outside the gene matches: 4. The CDR3 consists of 14 residues. Germline V gives CDR1 SGHNT, CDR2 YYREEE (reference sequence).

This chain connects TRBV9 to TRBJ1-2; a possible D gene is TRBD1 (5 bases). The CDR3 has 15 amino acids. CDR1 and CDR2 (germline): SGDLS, YYNGEE. The V gene lost 5 bases and the J gene lost 8 bases, with 22 bases spanning the gap. The CDR3 protein is CASSTHRPPGGGYTF. CDR3 DNA sequence: TGTGCCAGCAGTACACACAGGCCCCCGGGGGGGGGCTACACCTTC.

The chain links TRBV19 to TRBJ1-5; 12 bases match TRBD1. Germline CDR1 is LNHDA and CDR2 is SQIVND (reference sequence). This CDR3 is built from 17 residues. Germline trimming cut 5 bases from V and 2 bases from J; bases unmatched to any gene: 7. The CDR3 DNA reads as TGTGCCAGTAGTCCCCGGGACAGGGGGCTTGGCAATCAGCCCCAGCATTTT. Amino acids: CASSPRDRGLGNQPQHF.

The sample holds one count of this clone. The rearrangement links TRBV7-9 to TRBJ1-6; TRBD1 aligns across 7 bases. The ends lost 5 bases at V and 10 bases at J; junction bases unmatched: 8. CDR1 SEHNR and CDR2 FQNEAQ come from the germline V gene (reference sequence). This CDR3 region has 14 residues. As DNA, the CDR3 is TGTGCCAGCAGCCCCGGGACAGCCGTCTCACCCCTCCACTTT. Amino acids: CASSPGTAVSPLHF.

This clone was recorded once. This rearrangement joins TRBV18 to TRBJ1-3; unclear D gene. CDR3 size: 17 residues. Germline V gene sequence: CDR1 KGHSH, CDR2 LQKENI. V shed 3 bases and J shed 0 bases, with 15 bases lying between them. The CDR3 DNA is TGTGCCAGCTCACCGTACCTTGTGGCCAGCTCTGGAAACACCATATATTTT. Its protein is CASSPYLVASSGNTIYF.

V is TRBV19 and J is TRBJ1-2, with D tentatively TRBD1 (5 bases). Germline assignment: CDR1 LNHDA and CDR2 SQIVND (reference sequence). This CDR3 comprises 12 residues. Trimming stripped 6 bases from V and 5 bases from J, with 10 bases between. For the CDR3, the DNA is TGTGCCAGTAGCCAGGGAACATATGGCTACACCTTC. Encoded protein: CASSQGTYGYTF.

The gene calls are TRBV2 and TRBJ1-5, with TRBD1 matching over 9 bases. The V gene's germline CDR1 is SNHLY and CDR2 FYNNEI. The CDR3 sequence is 15 residues long. Germline trimming cut 6 bases from V and 4 bases from J; bases unmatched to any gene: 7. CDR3 sequence: CASSKQGAGNQPQHF. DNA for the CDR3: TGTGCCAGCAGCAAACAGGGGGCGGGAAATCAGCCCCAGCATTTT.

This chain joins TRBV24-1 and TRBJ2-1; TRBD2 agrees at 15 bases. This CDR3 is built from 17 residues. The germline V gene encodes CDR1 KGHDR and CDR2 SFDVKD. Trimming cost V 3 bases and J 8 bases; bases outside gene matches: 7. In nucleotides, the CDR3 is TGTGCCACCAGTGATGCCGGACTAGCGGGAGGGTCAGATGAGCAGTTCTTC. Residues: CATSDAGLAGGSDEQFF.

This chain connects TRBV28 to TRBJ2-1; 10 bases are a match to TRBD1. The germline V gene has CDR1 MDHEN and CDR2 SYDVKM. CDR3 length: 18 residues. Losses at the gene ends were 6 bases for V and 3 bases for J; bases not matched to a gene: 14. The chain's CDR3 is CASRLGLYRDRGYNEQFF. The CDR3 coding sequence is TGTGCCAGCAGGTTGGGATTATACCGGGACAGGGGCTACAATGAGCAGTTCTTC.

The chain uses TRBV19 and TRBJ1-2; no clear D. Germline V gene data show CDR1 as LNHDA and CDR2 as SQIVND (reference sequence). The V and J ends lost 8 bases and 6 bases respectively, with 22 bases between them. The CDR3 contains 15 residues. This chain's CDR3 is CASSPASSPRDGYTF. CDR3 nucleotides: TGTGCCAGTTCCCCGGCCAGTTCCCCCCGGGATGGCTACACCTTC.

This clone was observed at least ten times. The V gene is TRBV9, the J gene TRBJ1-1; the D is unclear. Trimming took off 2 bases at V and 6 bases at J, with 11 bases between the two ends. Germline CDR1 SGDLS, CDR2 YYNGEE. The CDR3 has 13 residues. CDR3 coding DNA: TGTGCCAGCAGCGTCCAACCGCGGGCTGAAGCTTTCTTT. Its translation: CASSVQPRAEAFF.

This clone has only a few counts. The gene calls are TRBV3-1 (or the pseudogene TRBV3-2) and TRBJ2-3, with D maybe TRBD1 (6 bases). The V gene's germline CDR1 is LGHDT and CDR2 YNNKEL (reference sequence). This CDR3 is built from 20 residues. V was trimmed by 3 bases and J by 2 bases, leaving 27 bases between them. CDR3 coding DNA: TGTGCCAGCAGCCAGATGGGGGCCCCGGGTGAGGACCTCATCACAGATACGCAGTATTTT. Protein: CASSQMGAPGEDLITDTQYF.